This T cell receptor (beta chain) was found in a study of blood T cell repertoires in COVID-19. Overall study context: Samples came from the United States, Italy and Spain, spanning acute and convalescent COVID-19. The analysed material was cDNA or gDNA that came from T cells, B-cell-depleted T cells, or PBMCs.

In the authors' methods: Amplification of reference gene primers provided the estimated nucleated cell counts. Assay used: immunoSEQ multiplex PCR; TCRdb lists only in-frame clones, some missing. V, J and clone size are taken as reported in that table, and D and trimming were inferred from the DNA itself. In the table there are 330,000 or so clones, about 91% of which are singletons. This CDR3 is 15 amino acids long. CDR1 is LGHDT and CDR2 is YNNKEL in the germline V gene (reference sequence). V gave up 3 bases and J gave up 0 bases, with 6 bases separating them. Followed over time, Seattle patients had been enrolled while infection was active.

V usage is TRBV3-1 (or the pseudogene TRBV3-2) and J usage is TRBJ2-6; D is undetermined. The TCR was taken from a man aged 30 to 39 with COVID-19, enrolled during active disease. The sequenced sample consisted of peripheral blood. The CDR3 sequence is CASSHTVSGANVLTF. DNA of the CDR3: TGTGCCAGCAGCCATACAGTCTCTGGGGCCAACGTCCTGACTTTC.